One sample yielded the 13 T cell receptor beta chains listed below, sequenced in a study of CD8 T cells in ankylosing spondylitis. Whole-study results and caveats: Among TCR beta sequences, a motif of several highly homologous variants appeared characteristic of ankylosing spondylitis blood.

Their recognized antigens are unknown. TCRdb itself ran the 5' RACE reads through MiXCR, one entry per CDR3 protein. Among around 91,000 distinct CDR3 sequences listed, just under 9% were seen once. Source material: blood, either unsorted or a sorted T cell fraction (not recorded which). Receptors were obtained from a male donor with ankylosing spondylitis.

Ten or more counts support this clonotype. The chain is built from TRBV6-4 and TRBJ2-1; TRBD2 matches at 12 bases. Germline-derived CDR1 and CDR2 are MRHNA and SNTAGT. With 0 bases clipped from V and 6 bases from J, the junction kept 0 bases outside the gene matches. The CDR3 has 15 amino acids. In DNA form, the CDR3 reads TGTGCCAGCAGTGACTCGACTAGCGGGAGCAATGAGCAGTTCTTC. The encoded protein is CASSDSTSGSNEQFF.

The CDR3: CASSQAGGGEQYF. The DNA of the CDR3 is TGTGCCAGCAGCCAAGCAGGAGGGGGCGAGCAGTACTTC. The rearrangement links TRBV7-9 to TRBJ2-7; D might be TRBD1 or TRBD2, each matching 6 bases. The V and J ends lost 5 bases and 6 bases respectively, with 14 bases between them. CDR1 and CDR2 from the germline V gene are SEHNR and FQNEAQ (reference sequence). This CDR3 spans 13 amino acids.

This clonotype was counted ten times or more. This chain links TRBV7-9 with TRBJ1-4; D unclear. Trimming took 1 base from V and 8 from J, leaving 8 bases between them. CDR1 SEHNR and CDR2 FQNEAQ come from the germline V gene (reference sequence). The CDR3 has 13 residues. CDR3 protein: CASSLDFEEKLFF. The CDR3 DNA reads as TGTGCCAGCAGCTTAGATTTTGAGGAAAAACTGTTTTTT.

This chain uses TRBV5-6 with TRBJ1-3; weak D call: TRBD1 (6 bases). Germline assignment: CDR1 SGHDT and CDR2 YYEEEE. V was shortened by 4 bases and J by 8 bases, with 7 bases between the two germline ends. CDR3 length: 11 amino acids. Here the CDR3 DNA reads TGTGCCAGCAGCGAGGGGGACACCATATATTTT. It specifies CASSEGDTIYF.

This clonotype has ten or more counts. The chain is built from TRBV5-1 and TRBJ2-1; D is ambiguous. Germline V gene lookup returns CDR1 SGHRS and CDR2 YFSETQ. This CDR3 has 12 amino acids. V lost 7 bases, J lost 4 bases, and 9 bases lay in between. CDR3 sequence reads: CASFRSYNEQFF. In DNA, the CDR3 is TGCGCCAGCTTCCGGAGTTACAATGAGCAGTTCTTC.

The genes are TRBV4-1 and TRBJ2-1; 8 nucleotides align to TRBD1. Germline loops: CDR1 MGHRA, CDR2 YSYEKL. The junction had 10 bases not matched to a gene; V was cut back by 6 bases and J by 3 bases. CDR3 length: 16 residues. For the CDR3, the DNA is TGCGCCAGCAGGCCGGGACAGGCGGGACTCTACAATGAGCAGTTCTTC. It encodes CASRPGQAGLYNEQFF.

This clonotype has a count of ten or more. V gene TRBV7-9 combines with J gene TRBJ2-1, with D possibly called TRBD1 or TRBD2 (5 bases each). CDR1 and CDR2 (germline): SEHNR, FQNEAQ (reference sequence). The CDR3 totals 17 residues. V was cut by 5 bases and J by 3 bases, with 20 bases left in between. CDR3 DNA sequence: TGTGCCAGCAGCGCGAGGGACCGGATCCTTCTCTACAATGAGCAGTTCTTC. This sequence encodes CASSARDRILLYNEQFF. Based on the CDR3 plus reference TRBV7-9 and TRBJ2-1, the full variable domain is DTGVSQNPRHKITKRGQNVTFRCDPISEHNRLYWYRQTLGQGPEFLTYFQNEAQLEKSRLLSDRFSAERPKGSFSTLEIQRTEQGDSAMYLCASSARDRILLYNEQFFGPGTRLTVL.

This clonotype showed up many times. V usage is TRBV24-1 and J usage is TRBJ2-2, with D unclear. In germline, CDR1 is KGHDR, CDR2 SFDVKD. The V gene lost 4 bases and the J gene lost 6 bases, with 8 bases spanning the gap. The CDR3 length is 13 residues. CDR3 sequence reads: CATSDHRSGELFF. DNA for the CDR3: TGTGCCACCAGTGACCACAGATCCGGGGAGCTGTTTTTT.

The sample holds a few counts of this clonotype. The chain combines TRBV12-3 or TRBV12-4 with TRBJ2-7; D is uncertain. The CDR3 loop spans 13 amino acids. V lost 3 bases, J lost 2 bases, and 8 bases lay in between. CDR3 sequence: CASSFNRAYEQYF. The CDR3 DNA sequence: TGTGCCAGCAGTTTTAATAGGGCCTACGAGCAGTACTTC.

This clonotype was found many times. The chain couples TRBV7-9 to TRBJ2-3; TRBD2 matches 10 bases. The CDR3 covers 16 residues. Germline V gene lookup returns CDR1 SEHNR and CDR2 FQNEAQ (reference sequence). Trimming cost V 3 bases and J 3 bases; bases outside gene matches: 6. The CDR3 nucleotides read TGTGCCAGCAGCTTCTGGCTAGCGGGAGATACAGATACGCAGTATTTT. It codes for CASSFWLAGDTDTQYF.

This clonotype occurred many times. This chain joins TRBV5-1 and TRBJ2-1, with 8 positions matching TRBD2. V was clipped by 0 bases and J by 8 bases; unmatched bases: 7. In germline, CDR1 is SGHRS, CDR2 YFSETQ. The CDR3 spans 15 residues. The CDR3 protein is CASSLESGGIDEQFF. The CDR3 nucleotides read TGCGCCAGCAGCTTGGAGTCGGGAGGGATCGATGAGCAGTTCTTC.

This chain connects TRBV13 to TRBJ1-3; 9 bases are shared with TRBD1. The CDR3 is made up of 17 amino acids. With V trimmed by 5 bases and J by 0 bases, 8 bases remained unmatched. Looked up from germline, CDR1 is PRHDT and CDR2 is FYEKMQ (reference sequence). CDR3 DNA sequence: TGTGCCAGCAGCACCCGGGACAGGGCAATCTCTGGAAACACCATATATTTT. Translated: CASSTRDRAISGNTIYF. Full variable domain (missing parts from reference TRBV13 and TRBJ1-3): AAGVIQSPRHLIKEKRETATLKCYPIPRHDTVYWYQQGPGQDPQFLISFYEKMQSDKGSIPDRFSAQQFSDYHSELNMSSLELGDSALYFCASSTRDRAISGNTIYFGEGSWLTVV.

This clonotype came up many times. The gene calls are TRBV7-2 and TRBJ2-3, with D perhaps TRBD1 (5 bases). Germline assignment: CDR1 SGHTA and CDR2 FQGNSA. This CDR3 region has 14 residues. V lost 1 base and J lost 5, with 10 bases in between. This CDR3 is CASSLVAGKDTQYF. CDR3 DNA sequence: TGTGCCAGCAGCTTAGTTGCAGGGAAAGATACGCAGTATTTT.